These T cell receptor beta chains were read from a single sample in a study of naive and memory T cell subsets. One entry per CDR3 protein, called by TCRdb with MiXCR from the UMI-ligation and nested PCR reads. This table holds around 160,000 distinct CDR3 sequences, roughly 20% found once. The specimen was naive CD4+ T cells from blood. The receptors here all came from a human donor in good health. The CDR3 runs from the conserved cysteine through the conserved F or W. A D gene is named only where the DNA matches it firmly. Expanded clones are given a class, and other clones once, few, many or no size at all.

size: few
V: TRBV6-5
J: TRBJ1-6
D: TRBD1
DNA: TGTGCCAGCAGTGGTACAGGGGCATGGAATTCACCCCTCCACTTT
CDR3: CASSGTGAWNSPLHF

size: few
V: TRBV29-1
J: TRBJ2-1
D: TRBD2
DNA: TGCAGCGTCGTACCGCTACTAGCGGGAGACGGGGGTGAGCAGTTCTTC
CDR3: CSVVPLLAGDGGEQFF

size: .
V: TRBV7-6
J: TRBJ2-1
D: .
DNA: TGTGCCAGCAGCCCCTCCCAAGGGGGCTCCTACAATGAGCAGTTCTTC
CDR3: CASSPSQGGSYNEQFF

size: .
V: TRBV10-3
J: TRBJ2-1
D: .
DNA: TGTGCCAGTACAGGGAATCGTGAGCAGTTCTTC
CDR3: CASTGNREQFF

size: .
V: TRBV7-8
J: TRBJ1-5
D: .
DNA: TGTGCCAGCAGCTTAGCGCGGGGCCAGGGACAGCCCCAGCATTTT
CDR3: CASSLARGQGQPQHF

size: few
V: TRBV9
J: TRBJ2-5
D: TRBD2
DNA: TGTGCCAGCAGCGTAGAAGGACTAGCGGGAGGGGTGACCCAGTACTTC
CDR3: CASSVEGLAGGVTQYF

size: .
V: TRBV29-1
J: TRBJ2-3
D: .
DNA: TGCAGCGTGGGATATGGGGTTACCACAGATACGCAGTATTTT
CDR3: CSVGYGVTTDTQYF

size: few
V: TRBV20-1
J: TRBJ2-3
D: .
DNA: TGCAGTGCTAGATTAGCAGATACGCAGTATTTT
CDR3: CSARLADTQYF

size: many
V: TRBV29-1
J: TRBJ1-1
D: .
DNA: TGCAGCGTTGGAGGGCCCACTGAAGCTTTCTTT
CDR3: CSVGGPTEAFF

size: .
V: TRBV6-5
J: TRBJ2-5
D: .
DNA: TGTGCCAGCAGTTACAACCCGGGAGCCGGGGAGACCCAGTACTTC
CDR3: CASSYNPGAGETQYF

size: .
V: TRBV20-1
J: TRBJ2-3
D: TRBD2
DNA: TGCAGTGCTAGAGATGTAGCGGGAGTAGGCACAGATACGCAGTATTTT
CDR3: CSARDVAGVGTDTQYF

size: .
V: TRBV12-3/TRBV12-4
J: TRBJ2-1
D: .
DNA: TGTGCCAGCAACTATGGTTCCTACAATGAGCAGTTCTTC
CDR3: CASNYGSYNEQFF

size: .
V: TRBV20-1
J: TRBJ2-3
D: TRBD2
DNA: TGCAGTGCTAGAGATTTTGGCTCTAGCGGGCGAAGCACAGATACGCAGTATTTT
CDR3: CSARDFGSSGRSTDTQYF

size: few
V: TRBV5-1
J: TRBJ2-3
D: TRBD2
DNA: TGCGCCAGCAGCTTGGGCGGGAGGGCCGGGAATACGCAGTATTTT
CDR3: CASSLGGRAGNTQYF

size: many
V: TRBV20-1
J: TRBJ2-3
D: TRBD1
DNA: TGCAGTGCTGGGGACAGGGGACCTAGCACAGATACGCAGTATTTT
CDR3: CSAGDRGPSTDTQYF

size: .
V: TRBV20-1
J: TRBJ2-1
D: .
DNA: TGCAGTGCTACCTTCGACAGGCGCTACAATGAGCAGTTCTTC
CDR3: CSATFDRRYNEQFF

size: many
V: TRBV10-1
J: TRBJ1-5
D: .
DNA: TGCGCCACCAGAAATCAGCCCCAGCATTTT
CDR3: CATRNQPQHF

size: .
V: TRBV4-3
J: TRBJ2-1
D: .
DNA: TGCGCCAGCAGCCAACTAGCGTCCTACAATGAGCAGTTCTTC
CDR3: CASSQLASYNEQFF

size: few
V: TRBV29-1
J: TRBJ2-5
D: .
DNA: TGCAGCGTTGAACCATCGGTGGGAACTCAAGAGACCCAGTACTTC
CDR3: CSVEPSVGTQETQYF

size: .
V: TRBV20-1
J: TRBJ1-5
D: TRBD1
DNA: TGCAGTGCTAGACAGGGGGGCATTGAGCCCCAGCATTTT
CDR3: CSARQGGIEPQHF

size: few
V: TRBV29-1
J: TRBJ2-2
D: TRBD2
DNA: TGCAGCGTTGAGTCAGCGGGGAGGGACACCGGGGAGCTGTTTTTT
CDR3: CSVESAGRDTGELFF

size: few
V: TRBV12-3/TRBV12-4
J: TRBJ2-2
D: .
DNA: TGTGCCAGCAGTTTATCAGGTCTGAACACCGGGGAGCTGTTTTTT
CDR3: CASSLSGLNTGELFF

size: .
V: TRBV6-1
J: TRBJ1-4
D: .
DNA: TGTGCCAGCAGTCGTGAGTCTAATGAAAAACTGTTTTTT
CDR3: CASSRESNEKLFF

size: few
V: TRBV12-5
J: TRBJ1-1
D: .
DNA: TGTGCTAGTGGTTTGGCCTATCCCTTTAACAGGGAAGCTTTCTTT
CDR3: CASGLAYPFNREAFF

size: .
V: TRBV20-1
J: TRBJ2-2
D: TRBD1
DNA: TGCAGTGCCCCAGACAGGGGGAACACCGGGGAGCTGTTTTTT
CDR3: CSAPDRGNTGELFF

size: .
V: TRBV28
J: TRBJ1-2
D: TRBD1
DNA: TGTGCCAGCAGTGAAGGGGGCAGTCTGGGCTATGGCTACACCTTC
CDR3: CASSEGGSLGYGYTF